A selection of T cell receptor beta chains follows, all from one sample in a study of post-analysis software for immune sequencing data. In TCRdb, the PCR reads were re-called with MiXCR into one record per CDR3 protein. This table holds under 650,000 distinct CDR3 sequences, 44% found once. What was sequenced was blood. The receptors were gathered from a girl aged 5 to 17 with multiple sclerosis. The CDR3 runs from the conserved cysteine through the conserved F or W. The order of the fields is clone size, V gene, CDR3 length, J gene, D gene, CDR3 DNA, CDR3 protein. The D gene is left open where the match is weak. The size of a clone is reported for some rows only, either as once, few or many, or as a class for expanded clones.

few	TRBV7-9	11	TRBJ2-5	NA	TGTGCCAGCAGCTCTGCGGGCGCCCAGTACTTC	CASSSAGAQYF
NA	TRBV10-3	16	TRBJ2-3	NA	TGTGCCATCAGTGAGTCTCGGGGGATGTCGACAGATACGCAGTATTTT	CAISESRGMSTDTQYF
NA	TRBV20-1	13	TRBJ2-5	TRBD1	TGCAGTGCTCCGGACAGGGGGAGAGAGACCCAGTACTTC	CSAPDRGRETQYF
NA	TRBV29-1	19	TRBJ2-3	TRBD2	TGCAGCGTTGTTAAGAGACTAGCGGGCGGCCTGGGAGGCACAGATACGCGGTATTTT	CSVVKRLAGGLGGTDTRYF
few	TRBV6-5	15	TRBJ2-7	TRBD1	TGTGCCAGCAGTTACAGGGACAGGGGAAACTACGAGCAGTACTTC	CASSYRDRGNYEQYF
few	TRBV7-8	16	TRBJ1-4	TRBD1	TGTGCCAGCAGCCCTATCGGACAGGGACGAAATGAAAAACTGTTTTTT	CASSPIGQGRNEKLFF
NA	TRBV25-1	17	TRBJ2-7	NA	TGTGCCAGCAGTGGAGGGGCTGGCGATACCATCTACTACGAGCAGTACTTC	CASSGGAGDTIYYEQYF
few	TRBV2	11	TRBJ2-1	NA	TGTGCCAGCAAAGGGGTTGAGGAGCAGTTCTTC	CASKGVEEQFF
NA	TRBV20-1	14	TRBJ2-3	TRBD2	TGCAGTGCTTCCTCGACTAGCGGCACAGATACGCAGTATTTT	CSASSTSGTDTQYF
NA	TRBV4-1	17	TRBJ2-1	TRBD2	TGCGCCAGCAGCCAGGCTTGGGGACTAGCGGTTTACAATGAGCAGTTCTTC	CASSQAWGLAVYNEQFF
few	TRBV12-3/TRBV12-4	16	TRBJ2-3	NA	TGTGCCAGCGGGCCTAGGCGGACAGCGCCGTCAGATACGCAGTATTTT	CASGPRRTAPSDTQYF
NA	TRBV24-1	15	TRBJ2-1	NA	TGTGCCACCAGTGATTCAGGACGTGCGGACAATGAGCAGTTCTTC	CATSDSGRADNEQFF
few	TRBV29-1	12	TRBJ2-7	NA	TGCAGCGTTGAAGGAAACAGTCCCGAGCAGTACTTC	CSVEGNSPEQYF
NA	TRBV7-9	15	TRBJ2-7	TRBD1	TGTGCCAGCAGCTCGACTAAACGACAGGGCCACGAGCAGTACTTC	CASSSTKRQGHEQYF
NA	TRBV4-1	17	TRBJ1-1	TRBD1	TGCGCCGGCAGCCAATCCCCCGGGACAGGGGGCCTATTAGAAGCTTTCTTT	CAGSQSPGTGGLLEAFF
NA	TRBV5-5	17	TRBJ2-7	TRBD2	TGTGCCAGCAGCTTGATCCCATTGCCGGGAGGGCGATACGAGCAGTACTTC	CASSLIPLPGGRYEQYF
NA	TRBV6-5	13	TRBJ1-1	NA	TGTGCCAGCACTCCTTACGGGAACACTGAAGCTTTCTTT	CASTPYGNTEAFF
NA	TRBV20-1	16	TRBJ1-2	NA	TGCAGTGCTAGAGATCTCGACCGGGGTAGTAACTATGGCTACACCTTC	CSARDLDRGSNYGYTF
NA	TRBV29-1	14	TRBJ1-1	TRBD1	TGCAGCGTTGACTCAGGGGGAAGAGCCACTGAAGCTTTCTTT	CSVDSGGRATEAFF
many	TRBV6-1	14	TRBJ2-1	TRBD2	TGTGCCAGCACGCGGAGCGGGAGGGCCAACGAGCAGTTCTTC	CASTRSGRANEQFF
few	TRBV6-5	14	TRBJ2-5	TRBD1	TGTGCCAGCAGTTACGGGACAGCACAAGAGACCCAGTACTTC	CASSYGTAQETQYF
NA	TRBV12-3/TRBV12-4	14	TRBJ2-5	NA	TGTGCCGGCAGTTTTGGGGGGCCACAAGAGACCCAGTACTTC	CAGSFGGPQETQYF
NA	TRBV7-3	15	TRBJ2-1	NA	TGTGCCAGCAGCTTATACGCGGGGACATACAATGAGCAGTTCTTC	CASSLYAGTYNEQFF
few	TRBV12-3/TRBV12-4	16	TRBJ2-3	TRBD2	TGTGCCAGCAGACCGGGACTACGTGGATACACAGATACGCAGTATTTT	CASRPGLRGYTDTQYF
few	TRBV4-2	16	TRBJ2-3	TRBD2	TGTGCCAGCAGTCACCTACTAGCGGGAAGCACGGATACGCAGTATTTT	CASSHLLAGSTDTQYF
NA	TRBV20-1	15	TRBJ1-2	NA	TGCAGTGCTAGAGATGGGGGGAACCCTACTGGAGGCTACACCTTC	CSARDGGNPTGGYTF
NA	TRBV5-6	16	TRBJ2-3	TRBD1	TGTGCCAGCAGCCCGGACAGGGGGCATCAGACAGATACGCAGTATTTT	CASSPDRGHQTDTQYF
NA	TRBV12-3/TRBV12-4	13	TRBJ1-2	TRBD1	TGTGCCAGCAGTGGTCGACAGGGGGATGGCTACACCTTC	CASSGRQGDGYTF
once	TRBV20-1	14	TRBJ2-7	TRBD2	TGCAGTGCTAGAGATCGACTAGCCTCCTACGAGCAGTACTTC	CSARDRLASYEQYF
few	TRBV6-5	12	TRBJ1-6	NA	TGTGCCAGCAGCCGGGGCGAGTCACCCCTCCACTTT	CASSRGESPLHF
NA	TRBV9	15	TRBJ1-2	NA	TGTGCCAGCAGCGAGAAAGAGGTATACGAGAATGGCTACACCTTC	CASSEKEVYENGYTF
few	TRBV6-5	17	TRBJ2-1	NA	TGTGCCAGCAGTTACTCGAAGACCGGGAGTTATTACAATGAGCAGTTCTTC	CASSYSKTGSYYNEQFF
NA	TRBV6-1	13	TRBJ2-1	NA	TGTGCCAGCAGTGAAGTAGAGATCAATGAGCAGTTCTTC	CASSEVEINEQFF
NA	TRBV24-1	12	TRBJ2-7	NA	TGTGCCACTTCGCACGACAGTCCCGAGCAGTACTTC	CATSHDSPEQYF